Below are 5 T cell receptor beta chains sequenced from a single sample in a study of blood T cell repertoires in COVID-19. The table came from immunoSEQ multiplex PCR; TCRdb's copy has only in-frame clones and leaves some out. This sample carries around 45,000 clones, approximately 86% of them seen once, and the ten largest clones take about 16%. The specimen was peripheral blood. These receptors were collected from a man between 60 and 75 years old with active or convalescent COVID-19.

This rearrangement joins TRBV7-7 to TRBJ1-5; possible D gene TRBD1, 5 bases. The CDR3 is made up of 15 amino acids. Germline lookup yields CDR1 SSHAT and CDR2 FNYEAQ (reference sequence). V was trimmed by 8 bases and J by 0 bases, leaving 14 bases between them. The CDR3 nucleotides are TGTGCCAGCGGGGACGCGGGAATTAGCAATCAGCCCCAGCATTTT. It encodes CASGDAGISNQPQHF.

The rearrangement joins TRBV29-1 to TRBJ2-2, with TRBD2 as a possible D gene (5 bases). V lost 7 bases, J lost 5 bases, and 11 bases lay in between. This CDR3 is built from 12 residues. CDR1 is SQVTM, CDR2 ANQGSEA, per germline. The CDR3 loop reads CSAAGLTGELFF. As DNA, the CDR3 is TGCAGCGCGGCGGGTTTGACCGGGGAGCTGTTTTTT.

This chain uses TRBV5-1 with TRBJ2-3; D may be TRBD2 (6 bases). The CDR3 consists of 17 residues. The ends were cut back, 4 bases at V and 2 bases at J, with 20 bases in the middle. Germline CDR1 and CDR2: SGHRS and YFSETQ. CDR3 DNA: TGCGCCAGCAGCCCCCCCGGAGGCGGGGCATACACAGATACGCAGTATTTT. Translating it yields CASSPPGGGAYTDTQYF.

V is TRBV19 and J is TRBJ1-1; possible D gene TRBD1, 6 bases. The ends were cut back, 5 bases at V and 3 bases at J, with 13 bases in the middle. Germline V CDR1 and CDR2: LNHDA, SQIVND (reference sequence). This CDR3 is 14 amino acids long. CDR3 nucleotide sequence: TGTGCCAGTAGTCCAGGACAGTCGTACACTGAAGCTTTCTTT. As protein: CASSPGQSYTEAFF.

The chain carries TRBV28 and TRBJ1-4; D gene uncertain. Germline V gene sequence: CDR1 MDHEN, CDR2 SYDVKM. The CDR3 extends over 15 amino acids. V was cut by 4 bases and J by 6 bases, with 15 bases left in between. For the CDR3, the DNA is TGTGCCAGCAGTTCGCGGATCCTTCTACATGAAAAACTGTTTTTT. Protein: CASSSRILLHEKLFF.